The rows below give T cell receptor beta chains drawn from one sample of a study of blood T cell repertoires in COVID-19. TCRdb keeps only in-frame clones here, not all; method: immunoSEQ multiplex PCR. Here the sample spans 210,000 or so clones, around 85% being singletons. The sequencing sample was made of peripheral blood. The receptors here all came from a man aged 45-65 years with COVID-19, enrolled during active disease. Both conserved end residues are part of each CDR3. Fields, in order: J gene, clone size, V gene, D gene, CDR3 DNA, CDR3 protein. D genes are given only for firm matches. Only part of the rows carry a size: once, few, many, or a class if the clone is expanded.

TRBJ2-7 | - | TRBV4-2 | TRBD2 | TGTGCCAGCAGCCAAGCCCAAGCGGGGGGTTCCTACGAGCAGTACTTC | CASSQAQAGGSYEQYF
TRBJ2-3 | - | TRBV7-9 | TRBD1 | TGTGCCAGCAGCTCACCGGGACAGGGCCCAGATACGCAGTATTTT | CASSSPGQGPDTQYF
TRBJ2-1 | - | TRBV2 | - | TGTGCCAGCAGTCTAGTTGTCTATGAGCAGTTCTTC | CASSLVVYEQFF
TRBJ2-3 | - | TRBV18 | - | TGTGCCAGCTCACCCTCGTCCACAGATACGCAGTATTTT | CASSPSSTDTQYF
TRBJ2-7 | - | TRBV5-1 | TRBD1 | TGCGCCAGCAGCAGGGACAGGGGCTACGAGCAGTACTTC | CASSRDRGYEQYF
TRBJ2-1 | - | TRBV2 | - | TGTGCCAGCAGGACAGTTTATGAGCAGTTCTTC | CASRTVYEQFF
TRBJ2-1 | - | TRBV5-1 | - | TGCGCCAGCAGCACAGGGGGGGACTACAATGAGCAGTTCTTC | CASSTGGDYNEQFF
TRBJ2-7 | - | TRBV3-1/TRBV3-2 | - | TGTGCCAGCAGCCAACTAATCGGGTACGAGCAGTACTTC | CASSQLIGYEQYF
TRBJ1-4 | - | TRBV28 | - | TGTGCCAGCAGTTTAGAGGGAAGTTGGCAAAAACTGTTTTTT | CASSLEGSWQKLFF
TRBJ1-3 | few | TRBV5-3 | - | TGTGCCAGAAGCATACATGTCTCTGGAAACACCATATATTTT | CARSIHVSGNTIYF
TRBJ1-6 | - | TRBV5-1 | TRBD1 | TGCGCCAGCAGCTTGGGGCAGGGGGCCTATTCACCCCTCCACTTT | CASSLGQGAYSPLHF
TRBJ2-1 | - | TRBV7-3 | - | TGTGCCAGCAGCTTAGGACTGTACAATGAGCAGTTCTTC | CASSLGLYNEQFF
TRBJ1-3 | - | TRBV4-1 | - | TGCGCCAGCAGCCAAGGTAGCAGCTCTGGAAACACCATATATTTT | CASSQGSSSGNTIYF
TRBJ2-1 | - | TRBV19 | - | TGTGCCAGTAGTTACAGGGTCCCCTCCAATGAGCAGTTCTTC | CASSYRVPSNEQFF
TRBJ1-2 | - | TRBV28 | - | TGTGCCAGCAGTTTTACTTATGGCTACACCTTC | CASSFTYGYTF
TRBJ1-2 | - | TRBV12-3/TRBV12-4 | - | TGTGCCAGCAGTCTACACGGGCGGGATGGCTACACCTTC | CASSLHGRDGYTF
TRBJ2-3 | - | TRBV28 | TRBD1 | TGTGCCAGCAGCCCGACAGGGTTTAGCACAGATACGCAGTATTTT | CASSPTGFSTDTQYF
TRBJ2-5 | - | TRBV3-1/TRBV3-2 | - | TGTGCCAGCAGCCCCGGGGCAGGGAGGCCCCAAGAGACCCAGTACTTC | CASSPGAGRPQETQYF
TRBJ1-5 | - | TRBV2 | TRBD1 | TGTGCCAGCAGTGGTAGTGGCAGGGGGATAGGCAATCAGCCCCAGCATTTT | CASSGSGRGIGNQPQHF
TRBJ2-2 | - | TRBV5-6 | - | TGTGCCAGCAGCTTCCCGACCAGAGGGTCCGGGGAGCTGTTTTTT | CASSFPTRGSGELFF
TRBJ1-1 | - | TRBV12-3/TRBV12-4 | - | TGTGCCAGCACCCGGACATTGAACACTGAAGCTTTCTTT | CASTRTLNTEAFF
TRBJ1-1 | - | TRBV14 | - | TGTGCCAGCAGCCAACATATCCGGGTGAACACTGAAGCTTTCTTT | CASSQHIRVNTEAFF
TRBJ2-2 | few | TRBV15 | - | TGTGCCACCAGCAGAGACAGGACCGGGGAGCTGTTTTTT | CATSRDRTGELFF
TRBJ2-7 | - | TRBV18 | TRBD2 | TGTGCCAGCTCTCGACTAGCGGGGGGCCGGGGGGAGCAGTACTTC | CASSRLAGGRGEQYF
TRBJ2-7 | - | TRBV11-1 | TRBD1 | TGTGCCAGCAGCCTGGGACAGGGGAAAAGCTACGAGCAGTACTTC | CASSLGQGKSYEQYF
TRBJ1-6 | - | TRBV5-4 | TRBD1 | TGTGCCAGCAGCTCCCGCCCCGACAGGGCGGATAATTCACCCCTCCACTTT | CASSSRPDRADNSPLHF
TRBJ2-1 | - | TRBV21-1 | - | TGTGCCAGCAGCACGATATCAAACCCGGGGTTTCACAATGAGCAGTTCTTC | CASSTISNPGFHNEQFF
TRBJ1-6 | - | TRBV4-2 | - | TGTGCCAGCAGCCAACCCGTGGGGGGGAATAATTCACCCCTCCACTTT | CASSQPVGGNNSPLHF
TRBJ2-2 | - | TRBV6-4 | - | TGTGCCAGCTCCAGGGAGGAGGCAGGGCTCACCGGGGAGCTGTTTTTT | CASSREEAGLTGELFF
TRBJ1-2 | - | TRBV6-1 | - | TGTGCCAGCAGTGAGCCAGGGTATGGCTACACCTTC | CASSEPGYGYTF
TRBJ2-5 | - | TRBV25-1 | TRBD2 | TGTGCCAGCAGTGAATATCTTGCTAGCGGGGGTGGTGAGACCCAGTACTTC | CASSEYLASGGGETQYF
TRBJ2-1 | - | TRBV29-1 | TRBD1 | TGCAGCGTTAGTCTAGGGGGCTCCAACGATGAGCAGTTCTTC | CSVSLGGSNDEQFF
TRBJ2-1 | - | TRBV5-1 | - | TGCGCCAGCAGCTCGGGACAAATTTACAATGAGCAGTTCTTC | CASSSGQIYNEQFF
TRBJ1-2 | - | TRBV4-3 | - | TGCGCCAGCAGACTTGAACCTGGGGGGGACTATGGCTACACCTTC | CASRLEPGGDYGYTF
TRBJ2-7 | - | TRBV10-3 | - | TGTGCCATCGGAAATGGTGGAGCAGAGGACGAGCAGTACTTC | CAIGNGGAEDEQYF
TRBJ2-3 | once | TRBV6-1 | TRBD1 | TGTGCCAGCAGTGAGACAGGGTCTAACACAGATACGCAGTATTTT | CASSETGSNTDTQYF
TRBJ2-7 | - | TRBV15 | - | TGTGCCACCAGCAGAGATATTTGGGGGGACAGATCCTACGAGCAGTACTTC | CATSRDIWGDRSYEQYF
TRBJ2-7 | few | TRBV24-1 | TRBD1 | TGTGCCACCAGTGAGTCAGACAGGGACGAGCAGTACTTC | CATSESDRDEQYF
TRBJ2-3 | once | TRBV7-2 | TRBD2 | TGTGCCAGCAGCCCCCAGCGGGGCCCCACAGATACGCAGTATTTT | CASSPQRGPTDTQYF
TRBJ2-1 | - | TRBV7-3 | TRBD2 | TGTGCCAGCAGCTTGCTAGCGGGGGGGCCCGGTGAGCAGTTCTTC | CASSLLAGGPGEQFF
TRBJ2-3 | few | TRBV2 | TRBD1 | TGTGCCAGCGGTTGGGACAGGGGCACAGATACGCAGTATTTT | CASGWDRGTDTQYF
TRBJ1-2 | few | TRBV13 | TRBD1 | TGTGCCAGCAGCTCAATACTAACCTCAGGGGGCACCTTC | CASSSILTSGGTF
TRBJ2-1 | - | TRBV7-3 | TRBD1 | TGTGCCAGCAGCAAGGCAGGGGGCAATGAGCAGTTCTTC | CASSKAGGNEQFF
TRBJ2-7 | - | TRBV7-8 | - | TGTGCCAGCAGCTTGCTACTAGAATCTGGCTACGAGCAGTACTTC | CASSLLLESGYEQYF
TRBJ2-3 | - | TRBV7-9 | - | TGTGCCAGCAGCTTAGTAGCACCCACAGATACGCAGTATTTT | CASSLVAPTDTQYF
TRBJ1-1 | - | TRBV28 | TRBD1 | TGTGCCAGCAGTTTGCCCGGGACAGGAGGTACTGAAGCTTTCTTT | CASSLPGTGGTEAFF
TRBJ1-4 | - | TRBV5-4 | TRBD1 | TGTGCCAGCAGTACACGGGACAGGAATAATGAAAAACTGTTTTTT | CASSTRDRNNEKLFF
TRBJ2-3 | - | TRBV3-1/TRBV3-2 | TRBD2 | TGTGCCAGCAGCCCCACTAGCGGGGGGGTAGATACGCAGTATTTT | CASSPTSGGVDTQYF
TRBJ1-2 | - | TRBV11-2 | TRBD1 | TGTGCCAGCAGCCGACAGGGAACAACCTATGGCTACACCTTC | CASSRQGTTYGYTF
TRBJ2-3 | - | TRBV7-8 | - | TGTGCCAGCAGCCTCGGTGATAACTTAAGCACAGATACGCAGTATTTT | CASSLGDNLSTDTQYF
TRBJ2-5 | - | TRBV30 | TRBD2 | TGTGCGCTAGCGGGGGTCGGCACCCAGTACTTC | CALAGVGTQYF
TRBJ2-5 | - | TRBV6-2/TRBV6-3 | TRBD1 | TGTGCCAGCAGTTCCGGGACAGGGATTACCCAGTACTTC | CASSSGTGITQYF